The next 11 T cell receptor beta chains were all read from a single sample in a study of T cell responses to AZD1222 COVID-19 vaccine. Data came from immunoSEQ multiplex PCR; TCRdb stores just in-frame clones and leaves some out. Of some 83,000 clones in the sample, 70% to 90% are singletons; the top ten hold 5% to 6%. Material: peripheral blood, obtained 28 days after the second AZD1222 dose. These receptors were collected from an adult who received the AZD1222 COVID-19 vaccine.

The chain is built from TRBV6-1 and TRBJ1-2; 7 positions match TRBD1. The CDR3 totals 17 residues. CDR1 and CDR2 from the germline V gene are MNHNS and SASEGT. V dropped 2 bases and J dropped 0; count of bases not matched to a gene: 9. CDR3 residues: CASSERKTGPSNYGYTF. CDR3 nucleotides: TGTGCCAGCAGTGAAAGGAAGACAGGGCCGTCTAACTATGGCTACACCTTC.

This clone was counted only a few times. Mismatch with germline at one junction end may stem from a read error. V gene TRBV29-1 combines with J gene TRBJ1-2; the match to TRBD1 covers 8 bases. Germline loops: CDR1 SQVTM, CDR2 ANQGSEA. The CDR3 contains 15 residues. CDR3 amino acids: CSVEDPRGRSYGYTF. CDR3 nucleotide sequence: TGCAGCGTCGAAGACCCCAGGGGGCGCAGCTATGGCTACACCTTC.

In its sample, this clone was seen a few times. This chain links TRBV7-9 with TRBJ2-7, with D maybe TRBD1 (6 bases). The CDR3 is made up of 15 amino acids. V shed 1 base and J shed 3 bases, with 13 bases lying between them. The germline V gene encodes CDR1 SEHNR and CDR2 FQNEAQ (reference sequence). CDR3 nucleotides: TGTGCCAGCAGCTTAGGTGGGACAAGCGGCTACGAGCAGTACTTC. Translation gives CASSLGGTSGYEQYF. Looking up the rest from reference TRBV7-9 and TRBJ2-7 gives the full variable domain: DTGVSQNPRHKITKRGQNVTFRCDPISEHNRLYWYRQTLGQGPEFLTYFQNEAQLEKSRLLSDRFSAERPKGSFSTLEIQRTEQGDSAMYLCASSLGGTSGYEQYFGPGTRLTVT.

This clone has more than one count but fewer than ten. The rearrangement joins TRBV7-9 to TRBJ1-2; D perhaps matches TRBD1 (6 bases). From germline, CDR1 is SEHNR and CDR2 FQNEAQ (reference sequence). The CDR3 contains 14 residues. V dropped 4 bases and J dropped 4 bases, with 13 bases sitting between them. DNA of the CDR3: TGTGCCAGCAGCTATATGGAGGGGGGCTATGGCTACACCTTC. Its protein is CASSYMEGGYGYTF.

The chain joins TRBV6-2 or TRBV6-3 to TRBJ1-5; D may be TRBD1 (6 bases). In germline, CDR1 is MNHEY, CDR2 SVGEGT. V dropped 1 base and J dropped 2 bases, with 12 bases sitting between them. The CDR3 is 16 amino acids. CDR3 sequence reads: CASSYFGGGGNQPQHF. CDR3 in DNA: TGTGCCAGCAGTTACTTCGGAGGGGGTGGCAATCAGCCCCAGCATTTT.

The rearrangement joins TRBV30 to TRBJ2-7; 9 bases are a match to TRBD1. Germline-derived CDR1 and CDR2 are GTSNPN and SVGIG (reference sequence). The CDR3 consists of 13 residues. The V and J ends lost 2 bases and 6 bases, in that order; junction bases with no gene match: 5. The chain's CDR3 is CAWSKTGGSEQYF. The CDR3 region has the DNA TGTGCCTGGAGTAAGACAGGGGGAAGCGAGCAGTACTTC.

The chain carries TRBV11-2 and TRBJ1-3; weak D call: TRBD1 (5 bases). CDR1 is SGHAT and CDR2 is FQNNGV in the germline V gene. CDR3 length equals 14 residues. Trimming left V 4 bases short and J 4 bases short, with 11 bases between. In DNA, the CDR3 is TGTGCCAGCAGCTCCAGACAGAGAGGAAACACCATATATTTT. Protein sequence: CASSSRQRGNTIYF.

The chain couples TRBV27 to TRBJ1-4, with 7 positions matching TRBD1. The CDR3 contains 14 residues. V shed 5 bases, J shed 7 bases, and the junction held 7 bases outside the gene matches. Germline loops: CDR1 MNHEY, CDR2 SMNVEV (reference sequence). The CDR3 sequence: CASSHGGGTEKLFF. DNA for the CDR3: TGTGCCAGCAGTCATGGAGGGGGCACTGAAAAACTGTTTTTT.

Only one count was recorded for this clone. The CDR3 region has the DNA TGCGCCAGCAGCTTGGGGGGCAGCAATCAGCCCCAGCATTTT. As protein: CASSLGGSNQPQHF. The J gene is TRBJ1-5, the V gene TRBV5-1; the D gene is possibly TRBD1 (5 bases). The germline gives CDR1 SGHRS, CDR2 YFSETQ. The V and J ends lost 0 bases and 1 base respectively, with 5 bases between them. This CDR3 contains 14 residues.

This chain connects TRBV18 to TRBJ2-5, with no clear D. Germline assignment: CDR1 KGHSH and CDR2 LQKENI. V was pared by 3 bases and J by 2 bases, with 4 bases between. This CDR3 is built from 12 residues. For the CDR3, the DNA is TGTGCCAGCTCACCCTTACAAGAGACCCAGTACTTC. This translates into CASSPLQETQYF.

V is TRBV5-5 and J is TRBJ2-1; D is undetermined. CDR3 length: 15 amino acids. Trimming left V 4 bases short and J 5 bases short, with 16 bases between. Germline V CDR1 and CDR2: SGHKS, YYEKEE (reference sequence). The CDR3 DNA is TGTGCCAGCAGCCAAGAATCCGGGCTTCACAATGAGCAGTTCTTC. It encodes CASSQESGLHNEQFF.